This TCR beta chain is drawn from a study of type 1 regulatory T cells. At least ten counts were recorded for this clonotype. As yet, its antigen is unknown. TCRdb analysed the reads with MiXCR anew, one entry per CDR3 protein. Of approximately 42,000 distinct CDR3 sequences listed, more than 9% are singletons. V dropped 4 bases and J dropped 1 base, with 17 bases sitting between them. Germline values: CDR1 SGHRS, CDR2 YFSETQ. The CDR3 is 16 amino acids. The clonotype originates from a human donor in good health. The chain recombines TRBV5-1 with TRBJ1-1, with D perhaps matching TRBD1 (5 bases). Input material: cultured non-Tr1 T cells, either the whole culture or a sorted T cell fraction (not recorded which). This CDR3 is CASSEEPIDRNTEAFF. Here the CDR3 DNA reads TGCGCCAGCAGCGAGGAGCCCATTGACAGGAACACTGAAGCTTTCTTT.